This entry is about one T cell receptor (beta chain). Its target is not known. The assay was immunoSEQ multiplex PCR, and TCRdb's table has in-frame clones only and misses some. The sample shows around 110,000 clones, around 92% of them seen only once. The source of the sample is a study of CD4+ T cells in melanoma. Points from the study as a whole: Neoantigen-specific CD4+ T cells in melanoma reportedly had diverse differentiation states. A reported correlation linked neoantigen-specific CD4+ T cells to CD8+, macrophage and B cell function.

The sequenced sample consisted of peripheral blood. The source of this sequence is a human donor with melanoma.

Here the CDR3 reads CASSQNRGSETQYF. CDR3 nucleotides: TGTGCCAGCAGCCAAAACAGGGGTTCAGAGACCCAGTACTTC. The J gene is TRBJ2-5, the V gene TRBV27; 7 bases are shared with TRBD1. The ends lost 6 bases at V and 4 bases at J; junction bases unmatched: 8. The CDR3 covers 14 residues. Germline assignment: CDR1 MNHEY and CDR2 SMNVEV (reference sequence).